This T cell receptor beta chain originates from a study of OX40 agonist ivuxolimab in advanced cancers. On the study more broadly: With ivuxolimab, an agonistic anti-OX40 (CD134) antibody, patients were treated. One patient with hepatocellular carcinoma and two with cutaneous melanoma, three in all, had partial responses. General observations from the study: The study found that CD8+ T cells averaged more expanded clones than CD4+. Circulating CD4+ and CD8+ T cells showed clonal expansion by week 6 at 0.1 to 3.0 mg/kg.

In germline, CDR1 is LNHDA, CDR2 SQIVND (reference sequence). Trimming shortened V by 9 bases and J by 3 bases, and 14 bases separated the two germline ends. This CDR3 spans 13 amino acids. The table lists this clone with a few counts. Its antigen is unidentified. Assay used: immunoSEQ multiplex PCR; TCRdb lists only in-frame clones, some missing. This table holds roughly 70,000 clones, around 86% found once. The specimen was CD4+ or CD8+ T cells sorted from blood, collected in a trial of the OX40 agonist ivuxolimab. J is TRBJ1-1 and V is TRBV19, with D tentatively TRBD1 (6 bases). The receptor was isolated from an adult with an advanced solid tumor such as melanoma, head and neck, liver or kidney cancer. This chain's CDR3 is CASKTGSYTEAFF. The CDR3 DNA follows: TGTGCCAGCAAGACAGGATCCTACACTGAAGCTTTCTTT.